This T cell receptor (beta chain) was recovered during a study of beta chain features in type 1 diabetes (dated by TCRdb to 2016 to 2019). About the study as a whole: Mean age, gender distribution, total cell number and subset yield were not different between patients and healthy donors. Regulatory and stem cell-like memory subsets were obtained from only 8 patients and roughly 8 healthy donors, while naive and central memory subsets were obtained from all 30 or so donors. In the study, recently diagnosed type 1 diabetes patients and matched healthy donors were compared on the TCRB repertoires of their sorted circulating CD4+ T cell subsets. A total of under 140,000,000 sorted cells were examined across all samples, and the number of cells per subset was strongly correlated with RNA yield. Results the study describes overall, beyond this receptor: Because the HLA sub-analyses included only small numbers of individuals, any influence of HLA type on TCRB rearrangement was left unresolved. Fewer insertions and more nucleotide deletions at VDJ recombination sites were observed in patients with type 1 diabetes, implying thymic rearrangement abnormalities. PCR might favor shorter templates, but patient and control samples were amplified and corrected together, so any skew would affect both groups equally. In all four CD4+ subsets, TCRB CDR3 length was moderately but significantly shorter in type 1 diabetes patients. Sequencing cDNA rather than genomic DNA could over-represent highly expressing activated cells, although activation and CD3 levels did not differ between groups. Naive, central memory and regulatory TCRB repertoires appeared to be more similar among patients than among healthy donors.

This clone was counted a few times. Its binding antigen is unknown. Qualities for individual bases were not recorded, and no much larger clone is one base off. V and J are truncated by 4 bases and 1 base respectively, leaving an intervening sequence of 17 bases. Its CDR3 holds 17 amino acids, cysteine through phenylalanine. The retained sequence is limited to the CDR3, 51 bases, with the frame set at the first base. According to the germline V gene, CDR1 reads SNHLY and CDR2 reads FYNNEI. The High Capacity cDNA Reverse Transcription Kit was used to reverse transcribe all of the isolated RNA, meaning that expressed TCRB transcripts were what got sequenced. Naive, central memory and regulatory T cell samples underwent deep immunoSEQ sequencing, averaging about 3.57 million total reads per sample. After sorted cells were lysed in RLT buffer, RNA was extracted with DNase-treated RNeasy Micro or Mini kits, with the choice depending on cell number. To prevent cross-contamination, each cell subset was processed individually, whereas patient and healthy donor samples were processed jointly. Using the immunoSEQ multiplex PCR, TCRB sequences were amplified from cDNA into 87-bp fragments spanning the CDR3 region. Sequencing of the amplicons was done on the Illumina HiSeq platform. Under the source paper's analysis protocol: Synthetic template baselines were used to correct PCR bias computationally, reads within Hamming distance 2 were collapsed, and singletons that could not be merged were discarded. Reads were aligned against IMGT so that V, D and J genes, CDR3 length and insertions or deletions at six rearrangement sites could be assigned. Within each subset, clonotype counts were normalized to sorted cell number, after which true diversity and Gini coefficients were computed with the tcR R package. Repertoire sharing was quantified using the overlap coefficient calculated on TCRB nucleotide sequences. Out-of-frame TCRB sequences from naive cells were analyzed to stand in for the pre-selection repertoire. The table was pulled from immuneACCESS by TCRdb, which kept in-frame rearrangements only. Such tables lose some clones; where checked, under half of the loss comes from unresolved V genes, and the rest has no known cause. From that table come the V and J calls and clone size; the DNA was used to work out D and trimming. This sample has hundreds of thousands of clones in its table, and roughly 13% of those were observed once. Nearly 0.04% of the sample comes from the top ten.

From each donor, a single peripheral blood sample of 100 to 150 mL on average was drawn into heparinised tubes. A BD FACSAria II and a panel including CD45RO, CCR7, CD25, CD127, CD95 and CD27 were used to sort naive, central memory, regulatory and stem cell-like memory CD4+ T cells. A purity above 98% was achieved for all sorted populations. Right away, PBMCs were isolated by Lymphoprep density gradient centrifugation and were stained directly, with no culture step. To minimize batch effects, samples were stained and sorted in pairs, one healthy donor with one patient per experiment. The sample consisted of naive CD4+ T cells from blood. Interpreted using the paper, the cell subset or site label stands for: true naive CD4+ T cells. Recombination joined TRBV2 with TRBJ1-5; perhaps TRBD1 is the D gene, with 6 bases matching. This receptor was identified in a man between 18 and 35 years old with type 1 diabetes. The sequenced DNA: TGTGCCAGCAGTGTGACAGGCGGCGGGGTGAGCAATCAGCCCCAGCATTTT. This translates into CASSVTGGGVSNQPQHF.